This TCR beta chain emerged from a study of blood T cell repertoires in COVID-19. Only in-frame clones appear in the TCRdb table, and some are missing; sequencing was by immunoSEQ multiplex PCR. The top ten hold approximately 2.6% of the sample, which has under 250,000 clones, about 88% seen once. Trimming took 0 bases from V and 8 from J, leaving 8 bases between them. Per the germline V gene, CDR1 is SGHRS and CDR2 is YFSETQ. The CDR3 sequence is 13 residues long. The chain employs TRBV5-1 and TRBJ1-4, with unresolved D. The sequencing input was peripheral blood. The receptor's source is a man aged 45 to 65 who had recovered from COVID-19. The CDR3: CASSLVLGEKLFF. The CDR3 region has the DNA TGCGCCAGCAGCTTGGTATTGGGCGAAAAACTGTTTTTT.